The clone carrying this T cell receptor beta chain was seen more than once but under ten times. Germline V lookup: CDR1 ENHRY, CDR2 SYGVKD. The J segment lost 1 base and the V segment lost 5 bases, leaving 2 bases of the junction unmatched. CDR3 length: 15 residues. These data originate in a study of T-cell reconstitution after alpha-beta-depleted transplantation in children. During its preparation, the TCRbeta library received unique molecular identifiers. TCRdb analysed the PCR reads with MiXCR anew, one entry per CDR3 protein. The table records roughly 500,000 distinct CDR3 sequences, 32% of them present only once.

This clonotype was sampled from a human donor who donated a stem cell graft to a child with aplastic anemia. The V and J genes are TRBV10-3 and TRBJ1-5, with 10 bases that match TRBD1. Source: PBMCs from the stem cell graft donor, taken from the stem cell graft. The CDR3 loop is CAISPGQGSNQPQHF. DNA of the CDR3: TGTGCCATCAGTCCGGGACAGGGGAGCAATCAGCCCCAGCATTTT.